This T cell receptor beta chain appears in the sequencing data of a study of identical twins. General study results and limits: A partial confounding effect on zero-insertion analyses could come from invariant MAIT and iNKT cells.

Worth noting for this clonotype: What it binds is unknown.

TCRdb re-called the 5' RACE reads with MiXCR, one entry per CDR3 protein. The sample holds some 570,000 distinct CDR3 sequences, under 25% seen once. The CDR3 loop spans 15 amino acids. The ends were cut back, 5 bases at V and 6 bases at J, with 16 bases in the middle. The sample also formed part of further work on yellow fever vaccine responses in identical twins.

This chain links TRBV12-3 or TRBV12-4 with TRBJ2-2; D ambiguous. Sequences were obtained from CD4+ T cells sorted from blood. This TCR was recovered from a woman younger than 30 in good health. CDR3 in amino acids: CASSPEVGAAGELFF. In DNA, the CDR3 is TGTGCCAGCAGTCCAGAAGTTGGCGCGGCCGGGGAGCTGTTTTTT.